This is a list of T cell receptor beta chains from one sample in a study of blood T cell repertoires in COVID-19. The data were produced by immunoSEQ multiplex PCR, yet TCRdb's version contains in-frame clones alone and is incomplete. The table includes about 200,000 clones, around 81% detected once. The sequencing input was PBMCs or T cells enriched from blood (not recorded which). Receptors were obtained from a man aged 40-49 years who had recovered from COVID-19. Each CDR3 is given with its conserved first and last residue. Fields, in order: J gene, D gene, V gene, clone size, CDR3 DNA, CDR3 protein. The D gene is left open where the match is weak. The size entry is marked missing in some rows and otherwise reads once, few, many or a size class.

TRBJ1-1,-,TRBV6-1,few,TGTGCCAGCAGTGAAACTTTGAACACTGAAGCTTTCTTT,CASSETLNTEAFF
TRBJ1-1,TRBD1,TRBV5-8,once,TGTGCCAGCAGCTTGGCTGACAGGGATTGGACTGAAGCTTTCTTT,CASSLADRDWTEAFF
TRBJ1-3,TRBD1,TRBV5-8,-,TGTGCCAGCAGCTTGGGACAGGGAGGAAACACCATATATTTT,CASSLGQGGNTIYF
TRBJ2-2,-,TRBV24-1,-,TGTGCCACCAGTCAGACAGGTGCCCCGGGGGAGCTGTTTTTT,CATSQTGAPGELFF
TRBJ1-6,-,TRBV27,-,TGTGCCAGCAGTGTTGACATAGGGGGTAGGAATTCACCCCTCCACTTT,CASSVDIGGRNSPLHF
TRBJ1-1,TRBD1,TRBV10-1,-,TGCGCCAGCAGTGAAGGGACAGCCACTGAAGCTTTCTTT,CASSEGTATEAFF
TRBJ1-2,TRBD1,TRBV7-9,-,TGTGCCAGCAGCTTAGAGGTTCGATGGATGGGACAGGGAGATGGCTACACCTTC,CASSLEVRWMGQGDGYTF
TRBJ1-1,-,TRBV10-3,-,TGTGCCATCAGTGGGGTTGAGGGCGTGAACACTGAAGCTTTCTTT,CAISGVEGVNTEAFF
TRBJ1-2,TRBD1,TRBV5-6,-,TGTGCCAGCAGCAACCTAGACAGGGCCTCAGACTATGGCTACACCTTC,CASSNLDRASDYGYTF
TRBJ2-5,-,TRBV6-2/TRBV6-3,-,TGTGCCAGCAGTCCGCGAAGTGCGGGGGAGACCCAGTACTTC,CASSPRSAGETQYF
TRBJ2-5,TRBD2,TRBV11-2,once,TGTGCCAGCAGCTTAGTCCCTAGCGGGGGAGGGGGGACCCAGTACTTC,CASSLVPSGGGGTQYF
TRBJ2-1,TRBD1,TRBV20-1,-,TGCAGTGCTAGTTTCCTTGGACAGGGGGCCCATGAGCAGTTCTTC,CSASFLGQGAHEQFF
TRBJ1-1,-,TRBV2,-,TGTGCCAGCAGCCGCGACAGGAACACTGAAGCTTTCTTT,CASSRDRNTEAFF
TRBJ1-2,-,TRBV25-1,-,TGTGCCAGCAGAGGGACACCCGGCGATGGCTACACCTTC,CASRGTPGDGYTF
TRBJ2-1,-,TRBV24-1,-,TGTGCCACCAGTGATTTCGGTCTAGCGTTGGGTGAGCAGTTCTTC,CATSDFGLALGEQFF
TRBJ1-6,-,TRBV2,-,TGTGCCAGCAGCCGCAGCTCCTATAATTCACCCCTCCACTTT,CASSRSSYNSPLHF
TRBJ2-1,-,TRBV19,-,TGTGCCAGTACGAGTGGTAGCTCCTACAATGAGCAGTTCTTC,CASTSGSSYNEQFF
TRBJ1-4,-,TRBV12-3/TRBV12-4,-,TGTGCCAGCAGTTTACGGTACGAAAAACTGTTTTTT,CASSLRYEKLFF
TRBJ2-2,-,TRBV7-6,-,TGTGCCAGCAGCCCAAAAGCCGCAAACACCGGGGAGCTGTTTTTT,CASSPKAANTGELFF
TRBJ2-2,TRBD2,TRBV4-3,-,TGCGCCAGCAGCCAATTCGTCGGGGGGGTCACCGGGGAGCTGTTTTTT,CASSQFVGGVTGELFF
TRBJ1-6,TRBD1,TRBV15,-,TGTGCCACCAGCAGAGAACAGGGGACTAATTCACCCCTCCACTTT,CATSREQGTNSPLHF
TRBJ1-5,-,TRBV21-1,-,TGTGCCAGCAGAGGCCCGGGAAATCAGCCCCAGCATTTT,CASRGPGNQPQHF
TRBJ1-1,TRBD1,TRBV2,-,TGTGCCAGCAGTGACCCCGGACAGGCCAACACTGAAGCTTTCTTT,CASSDPGQANTEAFF
TRBJ1-3,TRBD1,TRBV7-2,-,TGTGCCAGCAGCCCCGACAGGGGCGGAAACACCATATATTTT,CASSPDRGGNTIYF
TRBJ2-7,TRBD2,TRBV12-3/TRBV12-4,-,TGTGCCAGCAGTTTTAGCGGGTACGAGCAGTACTTC,CASSFSGYEQYF
TRBJ1-2,TRBD1,TRBV10-3,-,TGTGCCATCAGTGGGGGGGACAGGGACCTCTATGGCTACACCTTC,CAISGGDRDLYGYTF
TRBJ1-6,-,TRBV2,-,TGTGCCAGCAGGGGCGGAGGTTGGAATTCACCCCTCCACTTT,CASRGGGWNSPLHF
TRBJ2-3,-,TRBV18,-,TGTGCCAGCTCACCCGGGACTTCAGAGGGAACGCAGTATTTT,CASSPGTSEGTQYF
TRBJ1-3,-,TRBV5-1,-,TGCGCCAGCAGCTTGTCTGGACAGCCTGGAAACACCATATATTTT,CASSLSGQPGNTIYF
TRBJ1-6,TRBD1,TRBV3-1/TRBV3-2,-,TGTGCCAGCAGCCCCGACAGGGGCAGTAGACCCCTCCACTTT,CASSPDRGSRPLHF
TRBJ1-1,-,TRBV19,-,TGTGCCAGTAGTATTCAGGGTTGGCACACTGAAGCTTTCTTT,CASSIQGWHTEAFF
TRBJ2-3,TRBD2,TRBV19,-,TGTGCCAGCGCGACTAGCGGGGGTCTCACAGATACGCAGTATTTT,CASATSGGLTDTQYF
TRBJ1-1,-,TRBV29-1,few,TGCAGCGCTGGGGTTGGGGGGTCCACTGAAGCTTTCTTT,CSAGVGGSTEAFF
TRBJ1-1,-,TRBV7-9,-,TGTGCCAGCAGCTTAGATCGGGTGGGCACTGAAGCTTTCTTT,CASSLDRVGTEAFF
TRBJ2-1,TRBD2,TRBV24-1,-,TGTGCCACCAGTGACCCCGAGGTAGCGGGGTATAATGAGCAGTTCTTC,CATSDPEVAGYNEQFF
TRBJ1-6,-,TRBV18,-,TGTGCCAGCTCACAGACGCGAGGGAATTCACCCCTCCACTTT,CASSQTRGNSPLHF
TRBJ1-2,TRBD1,TRBV25-1,-,TGTGCCAGCAGTGATCCACAGGGGGCTGGTGGTGGCTACACCTTC,CASSDPQGAGGGYTF
TRBJ1-1,-,TRBV18,-,TGTGCCAGCTCACCAACGTCCTTAAGACTTAATGAAGCTTTCTTT,CASSPTSLRLNEAFF
TRBJ2-7,TRBD2,TRBV28,-,TGTGCCAGCAGCCGGGGGCTACTAGCGGGGGGCCACTACGAGCAGTACTTC,CASSRGLLAGGHYEQYF
TRBJ2-5,-,TRBV29-1,-,TGCAGCGTTGAAGTTCAAGTGGGCGAGACCCAGTACTTC,CSVEVQVGETQYF
TRBJ2-3,TRBD2,TRBV5-1,-,TGCGCCAGCAGCAAGATGACTAGCGGGGGAACAGATACGCAGTATTTT,CASSKMTSGGTDTQYF
TRBJ1-6,-,TRBV4-2,-,TGTGCCAGCAGCCGAAGCGGGGCGACAGACCGGGACTCCTATAATTCACCCCTCCACTTT,CASSRSGATDRDSYNSPLHF